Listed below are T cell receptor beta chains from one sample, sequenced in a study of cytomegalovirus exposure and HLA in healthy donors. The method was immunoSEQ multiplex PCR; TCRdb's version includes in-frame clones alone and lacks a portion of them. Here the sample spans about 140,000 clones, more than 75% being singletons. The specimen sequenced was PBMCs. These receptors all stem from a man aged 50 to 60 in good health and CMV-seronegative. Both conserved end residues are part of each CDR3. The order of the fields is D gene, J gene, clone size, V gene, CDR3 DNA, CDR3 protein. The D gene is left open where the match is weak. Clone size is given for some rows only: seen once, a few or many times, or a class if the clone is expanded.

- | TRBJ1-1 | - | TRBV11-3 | TGTGCCAGCAGCTTTAAGGGGATGGGGACTGAAGCTTTCTTT | CASSFKGMGTEAFF
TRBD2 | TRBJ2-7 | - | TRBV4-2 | TGTGCCAGCAGCCACGAGGGGACTAGCGGGGCCTACGAGCAGTACTTC | CASSHEGTSGAYEQYF
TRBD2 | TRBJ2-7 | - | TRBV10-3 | TGTGCCATCAGGTTACTAGCGGGAGGCGAGCAGTACTTC | CAIRLLAGGEQYF
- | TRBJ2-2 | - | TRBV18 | TGTGCCAGCTCGTTTTTACCGACCGACAGTTCCACCGGGGAGCTGTTTTTT | CASSFLPTDSSTGELFF
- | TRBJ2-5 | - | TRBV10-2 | TGCGCCAGCAGTGAGGGCGTTAGGGGCTGGGAGACCCAGTACTTC | CASSEGVRGWETQYF
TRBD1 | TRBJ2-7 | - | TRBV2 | TGTGCCAGCAGGGGGACAGATAGCTCCTACGAGCAGTACTTC | CASRGTDSSYEQYF
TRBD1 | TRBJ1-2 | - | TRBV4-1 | TGCGCCAGCAGCCAAGAAAAGCCCCCCCGGGACAGGGTAAACTACACCTTC | CASSQEKPPRDRVNYTF
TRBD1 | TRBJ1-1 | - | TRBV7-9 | TGTGCCAGCAGCTTTGGACAGGGCCGTACTGAAGCTTTCTTT | CASSFGQGRTEAFF
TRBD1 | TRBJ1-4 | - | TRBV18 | TGTGCCAGCTCACCAAGGCCCGGGACAGTAACCTCAACTAATGAAAAACTGTTTTTT | CASSPRPGTVTSTNEKLFF
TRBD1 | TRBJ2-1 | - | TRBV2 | TGTGCCAGCAGTGACCGGGACAGGGGAGGCAATGAGCAGTTCTTC | CASSDRDRGGNEQFF
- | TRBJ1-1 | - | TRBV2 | TGTGCCAGCACCACCTCGACAGGGAACACTGAAGCTTTCTTT | CASTTSTGNTEAFF
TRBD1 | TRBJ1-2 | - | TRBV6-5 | TGTGCCAGCAGAACTCAACAGGGGGCGTCGGGCTACACCTTC | CASRTQQGASGYTF
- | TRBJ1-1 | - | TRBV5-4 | TGTGCCAGCAGCTTGGCCGGTAAAGCCAACACTGAAGCTTTCTTT | CASSLAGKANTEAFF
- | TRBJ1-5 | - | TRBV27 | TGTGCCAGCAGCATCAACAGGCCCCTGGGGAATCAGCCCCAGCATTTT | CASSINRPLGNQPQHF
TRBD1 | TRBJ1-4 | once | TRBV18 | TGTGCCAGCTCACCATTGCAGGGGGTCCGTAATGAAAAACTGTTTTTT | CASSPLQGVRNEKLFF
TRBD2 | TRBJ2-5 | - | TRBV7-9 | TGTGCCAGCAGAGGACTAGCGGCACTCCCGGAGACCCAGTACTTC | CASRGLAALPETQYF
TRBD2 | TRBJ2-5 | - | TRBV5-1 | TGCGCCAGCAGCTTGGCGACTAGCTTATCGCAAGAGACCCAGTACTTC | CASSLATSLSQETQYF
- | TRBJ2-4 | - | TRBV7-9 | TGTGCCAGCAGCGCTGGACTAGCCAAAAACATTCAGTACTTC | CASSAGLAKNIQYF
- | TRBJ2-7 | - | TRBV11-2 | TGTGCCAGCACCCAAGAGGAGGAGCAGTACTTC | CASTQEEEQYF
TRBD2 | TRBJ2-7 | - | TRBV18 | TGTGCCAGCTCACCACGGGAGGGCTACGAGCAGTACTTC | CASSPREGYEQYF
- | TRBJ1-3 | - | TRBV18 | TGTGCCAGCTCATCCCGGGGAACATTATCTGGAAACACCATATATTTT | CASSSRGTLSGNTIYF
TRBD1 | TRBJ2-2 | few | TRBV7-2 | TGTGCCAGCAGCCTAAATGGGGACAGGGACACCGGGGAGCTGTTTTTT | CASSLNGDRDTGELFF
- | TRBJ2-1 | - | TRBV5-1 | TGCGCCAGCAGCTTAGGCTTAGCGGTAGAGCAGTTCTTC | CASSLGLAVEQFF
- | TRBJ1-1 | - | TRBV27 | TGTGCCAGCAGACGTACGGCGGGAGAAGCTTTCTTT | CASRRTAGEAFF